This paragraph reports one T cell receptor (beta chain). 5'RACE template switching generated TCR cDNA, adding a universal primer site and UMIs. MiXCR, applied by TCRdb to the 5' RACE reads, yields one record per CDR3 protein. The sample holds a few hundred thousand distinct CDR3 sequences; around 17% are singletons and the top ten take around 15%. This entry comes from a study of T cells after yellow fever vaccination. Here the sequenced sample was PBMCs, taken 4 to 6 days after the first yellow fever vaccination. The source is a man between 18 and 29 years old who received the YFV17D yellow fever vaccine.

DNA of the CDR3: TGTGCCAGCAGTTATAGACCCAAAATAACCGGGGAGCTGTTTTTT. Its protein product is CASSYRPKITGELFF. This chain uses TRBV6-5 with TRBJ2-2; no clear D. The CDR3 consists of 15 residues. Trimming left V 3 bases short and J 5 bases short, with 13 bases between. Germline CDR1 reads MNHEY; CDR2 reads SVGAGI.